The 15 T cell receptor beta chains given below trace back to one sample, sequenced in a study of T cells after yellow fever vaccination. TCRdb called the 5' RACE reads again in MiXCR, with one record for every CDR3 protein. The sample records around 400,000 distinct CDR3 sequences, around a tenth being singletons. The sample was PBMCs, taken on the day of the first yellow fever vaccination. Source of these receptors: a man younger than 35 who received the YFV17D yellow fever vaccine.

This clonotype was seen a handful of times. The chain recombines TRBV11-2 with TRBJ2-1; TRBD2 agrees at 12 bases. CDR1 and CDR2 (germline): SGHAT, FQNNGV. The CDR3 runs 16 residues. The CDR3 sequence is CAIGTSGQSSYNEQFF. For the CDR3, the DNA is TGTGCGATCGGGACTAGCGGGCAGAGCTCCTACAATGAGCAGTTCTTC.

This clonotype appeared a few times. V gene TRBV5-1 combines with J gene TRBJ1-6; TRBD1 matches at 7 bases. Germline-derived CDR1 and CDR2 are SGHRS and YFSETQ. Trimming cost V 4 bases and J 3 bases; bases outside gene matches: 7. The CDR3 extends over 16 amino acids. This CDR3 is CASSPGQNFYNSPLHF. DNA of the CDR3: TGCGCCAGCAGCCCGGGACAGAACTTCTATAATTCACCCCTCCACTTT.

The table lists this clonotype with a few counts. The chain links TRBV27 to TRBJ2-5; D perhaps matches TRBD1 (5 bases). The germline V gene has CDR1 MNHEY and CDR2 SMNVEV (reference sequence). The CDR3 runs to 14 residues. Trimming shortened V by 6 bases and J by 5 bases, and 16 bases separated the two germline ends. The CDR3 DNA reads as TGTGCCAGCAGCCCCGACAGCCCTAGGGAGACCCAGTACTTC. Protein product: CASSPDSPRETQYF.

This clonotype was picked up many times. The chain couples TRBV5-1 to TRBJ1-2; 9 nucleotides line up with TRBD1. J lost 8 bases, V lost 4 bases, and 6 bases had no gene match. The CDR3 length is 13 residues. In germline, CDR1 is SGHRS, CDR2 YFSETQ. CDR3 sequence reads: CASSPGQGEGYTF. The CDR3 DNA is TGCGCCAGCAGCCCGGGACAGGGTGAGGGCTACACCTTC.

The chain couples TRBV7-3 to TRBJ2-1, with 8 bases aligning to TRBD1. Trimming took 5 bases from V and 0 from J; bases not matched to a gene: 3. The CDR3 runs 15 residues. Germline assignment: CDR1 SGHTA and CDR2 FQGTGA. DNA for the CDR3: TGTGCCAGCAGCCAAGACAGGGGCTCCTACAATGAGCAGTTCTTC. It yields the protein CASSQDRGSYNEQFF.

This clonotype was seen more than once but under ten times. This rearrangement joins TRBV18 to TRBJ2-5, with D tentatively TRBD1 (6 bases). The CDR3 contains 15 residues. V was shortened by 1 base and J by 5 bases, with 14 bases between the two germline ends. Germline CDR1 KGHSH, CDR2 LQKENI. The CDR3 region has the DNA TGTGCCAGCTCACCACGATCACAGGGTGCGGAGACCCAGTACTTC. Translating it yields CASSPRSQGAETQYF.

The V call is TRBV6-5, the J call TRBJ1-6; 7 bases map to TRBD1. The CDR3 is 15 amino acids. Germline values: CDR1 MNHEY, CDR2 SVGAGI. V was pared by 4 bases and J by 5 bases, with 5 bases of the junction left unmatched. The CDR3: CASSFIQGNNSPLHF. The CDR3 bases are TGTGCCAGCAGTTTCATACAGGGGAATAATTCACCCCTCCACTTT.

This clonotype appeared many times. V and J are TRBV12-3 or TRBV12-4 and TRBJ2-5; D is ambiguous. V dropped 3 bases and J dropped 7 bases, with 9 bases sitting between them. The CDR3 has 12 amino acids. CDR3 in DNA: TGTGCCAGCAGTTTTTTGGCCGGGACCCAGTACTTC. Translating gives CASSFLAGTQYF.

The chain uses TRBV9 and TRBJ2-3; D is possibly TRBD2 (7 bases). This CDR3 comprises 17 residues. Trimming cost V 2 bases and J 4 bases, with 20 bases left between them. CDR1 is SGDLS and CDR2 is YYNGEE in the germline V gene. This CDR3 reads CASSVGGALPGADTQYF. In DNA, the CDR3 is TGTGCCAGCAGCGTGGGGGGGGCGCTCCCCGGGGCAGATACGCAGTATTTT.

This clonotype was seen ten or more times. The V call is TRBV19, the J call TRBJ2-2; D might be TRBD1 or TRBD2, each matching 5 bases. There are 14 residues in the CDR3. Per germline, CDR1 LNHDA and CDR2 SQIVND (reference sequence). Trimming took 2 bases from V and 3 from J, leaving 7 bases between them. CDR3 nucleotides: TGTGCCAGTAGTATATGGGGGTACACCGGGGAGCTGTTTTTT. Encoded protein: CASSIWGYTGELFF. Full variable domain (outside the CDR3, taken from reference TRBV19 and TRBJ2-2): DGGITQSPKYLFRKEGQNVTLSCEQNLNHDAMYWYRQDPGQGLRLIYYSQIVNDFQKGDIAEGYSVSREKKESFPLTVTSAQKNPTAFYLCASSIWGYTGELFFGEGSRLTVL.

V and J are TRBV7-3 and TRBJ2-3; possibly TRBD2 for D (5 bases). The CDR3 runs 15 residues. Per the germline V gene, CDR1 is SGHTA and CDR2 is FQGTGA. V was trimmed by 5 bases and J by 1 base, leaving 13 bases between them. The DNA for the CDR3 is TGTGCCAGCAGCCCGGGCCTGAGGGGCACAGATACGCAGTATTTT. This sequence encodes CASSPGLRGTDTQYF.

This clonotype was observed a handful of times. The V call is TRBV2, the J call TRBJ2-3, with TRBD2 matching 9 bases. CDR1 is SNHLY and CDR2 is FYNNEI in the germline V gene. The V segment lost 1 base and the J segment 0 bases; nucleotides outside the gene matches: 5. This CDR3 is built from 17 residues. For the CDR3, the DNA is TGTGCCAGCAGTGAAGAGGCTAGCGGGACTAGCACAGATACGCAGTATTTT. Its translation: CASSEEASGTSTDTQYF.

The genes are TRBV5-4 and TRBJ2-2, with 9 bases that match TRBD2. Germline lookup yields CDR1 SGHNT and CDR2 YYREEE (reference sequence). Trimming cost V 4 bases and J 8 bases; bases outside gene matches: 9. The CDR3 consists of 15 residues. The CDR3 protein is CASSKTSGHKGELFF. CDR3 bases: TGTGCCAGCAGCAAGACTAGCGGCCACAAAGGGGAGCTGTTTTTT.

This clonotype was counted only a few times. The chain has TRBV4-1 and TRBJ1-1; tentatively, D is TRBD1 (6 bases). The V end was cut by 4 bases, the J end by 5 bases, with 14 bases between. This CDR3 contains 14 residues. Germline CDR1 MGHRA, CDR2 YSYEKL. The CDR3 reads CASSPDPGETEAFF. The CDR3 nucleotides read TGCGCCAGCAGCCCCGATCCAGGGGAGACTGAAGCTTTCTTT.

In this sample, this clonotype turned up a few times. The chain recombines TRBV19 with TRBJ2-1; 9 nucleotides agree with TRBD1. The V gene's germline CDR1 is LNHDA and CDR2 SQIVND (reference sequence). This CDR3 region has 12 residues. The V segment lost 7 bases and the J segment 8 bases; nucleotides outside the gene matches: 3. In DNA, the CDR3 is TGTGCCAGTACGGGACAGGGCGATGAGCAGTTCTTC. Its protein is CASTGQGDEQFF.